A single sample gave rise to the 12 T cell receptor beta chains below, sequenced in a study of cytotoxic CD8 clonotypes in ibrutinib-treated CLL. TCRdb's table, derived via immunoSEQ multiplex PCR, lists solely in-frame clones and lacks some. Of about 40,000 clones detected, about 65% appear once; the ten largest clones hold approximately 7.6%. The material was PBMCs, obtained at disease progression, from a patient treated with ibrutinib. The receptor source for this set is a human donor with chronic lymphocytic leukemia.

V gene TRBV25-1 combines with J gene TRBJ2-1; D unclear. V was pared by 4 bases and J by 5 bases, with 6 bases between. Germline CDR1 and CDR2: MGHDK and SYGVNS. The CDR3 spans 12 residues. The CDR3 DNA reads TGTGCCAGCAGTGGCTATCACAATGAGCAGTTCTTC. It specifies CASSGYHNEQFF.

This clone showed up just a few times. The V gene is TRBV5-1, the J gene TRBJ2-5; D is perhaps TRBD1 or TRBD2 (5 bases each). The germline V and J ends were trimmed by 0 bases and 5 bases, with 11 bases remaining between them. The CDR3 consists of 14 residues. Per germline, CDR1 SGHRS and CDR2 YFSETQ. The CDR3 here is CASSLAGQPETQYF. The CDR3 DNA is TGCGCCAGCAGCTTGGCGGGGCAGCCGGAGACCCAGTACTTC.

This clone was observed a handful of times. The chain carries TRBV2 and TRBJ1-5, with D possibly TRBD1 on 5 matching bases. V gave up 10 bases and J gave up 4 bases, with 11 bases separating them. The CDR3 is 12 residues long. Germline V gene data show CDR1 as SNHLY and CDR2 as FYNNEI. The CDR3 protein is CATSWGNQPQHF. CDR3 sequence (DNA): TGTGCCACTTCGTGGGGGAATCAGCCCCAGCATTTT.

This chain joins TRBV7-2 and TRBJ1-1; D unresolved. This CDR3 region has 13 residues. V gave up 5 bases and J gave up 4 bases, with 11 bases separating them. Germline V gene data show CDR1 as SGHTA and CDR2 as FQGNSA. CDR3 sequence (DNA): TGTGCCAGCAGCGAATGGACTTCCACTGAAGCTTTCTTT. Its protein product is CASSEWTSTEAFF.

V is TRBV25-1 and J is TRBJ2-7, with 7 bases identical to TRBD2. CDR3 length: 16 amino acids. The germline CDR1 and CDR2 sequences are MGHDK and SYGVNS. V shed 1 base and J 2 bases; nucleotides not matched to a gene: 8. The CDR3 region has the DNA TGTGCCAGCAGTGAATCGGGCGGGGGTTCCCCCTACGAGCAGTACTTC. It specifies CASSESGGGSPYEQYF.

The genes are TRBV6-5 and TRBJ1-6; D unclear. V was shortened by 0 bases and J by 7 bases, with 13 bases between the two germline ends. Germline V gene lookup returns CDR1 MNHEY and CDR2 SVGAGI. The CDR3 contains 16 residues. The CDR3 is CASSYSLGVGNSPLHF. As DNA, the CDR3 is TGTGCCAGCAGTTACTCGCTGGGCGTAGGAAATTCACCCCTCCACTTT.

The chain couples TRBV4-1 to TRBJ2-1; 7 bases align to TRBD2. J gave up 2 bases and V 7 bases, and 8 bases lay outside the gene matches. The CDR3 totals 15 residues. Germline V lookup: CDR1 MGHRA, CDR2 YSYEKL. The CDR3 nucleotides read TGCGCCAGCAAGTTAAGCGGGGCGACCTACAATGAGCAGTTCTTC. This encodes CASKLSGATYNEQFF.

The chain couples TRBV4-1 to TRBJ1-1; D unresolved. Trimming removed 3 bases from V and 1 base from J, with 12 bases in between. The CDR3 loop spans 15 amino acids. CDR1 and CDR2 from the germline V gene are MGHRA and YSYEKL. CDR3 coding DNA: TGCGCCAGCAGCCAGATGGGCGTTCCGAACACTGAAGCTTTCTTT. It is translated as CASSQMGVPNTEAFF.

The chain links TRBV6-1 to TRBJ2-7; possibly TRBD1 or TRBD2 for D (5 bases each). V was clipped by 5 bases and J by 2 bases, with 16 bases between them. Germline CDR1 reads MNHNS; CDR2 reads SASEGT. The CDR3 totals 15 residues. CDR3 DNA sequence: TGTGCCAGCAGTCCGTTCCGGGACGGGACCTACGAGCAGTACTTC. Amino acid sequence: CASSPFRDGTYEQYF.

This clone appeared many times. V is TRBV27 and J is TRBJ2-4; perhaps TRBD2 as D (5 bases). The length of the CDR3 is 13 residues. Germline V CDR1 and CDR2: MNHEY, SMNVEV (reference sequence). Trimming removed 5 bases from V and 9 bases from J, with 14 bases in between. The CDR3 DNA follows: TGTGCCAGCAGTGGGAGCAGCCTAGGCATTCAGTACTTC. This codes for CASSGSSLGIQYF.

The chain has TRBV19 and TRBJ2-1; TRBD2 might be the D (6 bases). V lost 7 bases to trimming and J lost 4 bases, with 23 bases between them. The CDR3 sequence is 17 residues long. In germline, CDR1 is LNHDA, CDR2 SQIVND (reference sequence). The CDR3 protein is CASTPKDGLRNYNEQFF. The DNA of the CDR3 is TGTGCCAGTACCCCTAAAGACGGACTACGGAATTACAATGAGCAGTTCTTC.

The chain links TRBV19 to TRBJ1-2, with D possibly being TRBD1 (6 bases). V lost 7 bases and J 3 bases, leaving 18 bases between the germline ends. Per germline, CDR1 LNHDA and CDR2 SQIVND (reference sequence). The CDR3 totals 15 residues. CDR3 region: CASKGGSGLHYGYTF. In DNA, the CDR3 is TGTGCCAGTAAGGGGGGCTCCGGCCTCCACTATGGCTACACCTTC.